The following is a T cell receptor beta chain sequence with its context. Between the trimmed V and J ends, which lost 2 bases and 6 bases, there was a span of 11 bases. Germline values: CDR1 MNHEY, CDR2 SVGAGI. The CDR3 loop spans 13 amino acids. The sample is drawn from a study of CD8 T cells in Susac syndrome. Across the whole study: Blood was drawn from patients with Susac syndrome. At that point, they were therapy-naive, on corticosteroids, or on intravenous immunoglobulin alone.

As judged by recently defined diagnostic criteria, patients with Susac syndrome had definite or probable disease. It was with random hexamers that about 0.45 to 1 ug RNA was reverse transcribed. An immunoSEQ multiplex PCR generated amplified TCR beta CDR3 products spanning 54 Vbeta and 13 Jbeta. TCRdb passed the immunoSEQ multiplex PCR reads through MiXCR, listing each CDR3 protein once. Of about 150,000 distinct CDR3 sequences listed, approximately 94% are singletons. This sequence joins TRBV6-5 and TRBJ2-7; D perhaps matches TRBD1 (6 bases). This receptor was identified in a human donor with Susac syndrome. What was sequenced was CD4+ T cells from PBMCs. The CDR3 DNA reads TGTGCCAGCAGTTACGCTACAGGGCCCGAGCAGTACGTC. As protein: CASSYATGPEQYV.